This TCR beta chain was recovered during a study of graft-versus-host responses after intestinal transplantation. Study-wide background: Among the recipients, transplants were multivisceral, liver-intestinal, or isolated intestinal.

Using immunoSEQ multiplex PCR, the repertoire was profiled, and TCRdb retains in-frame clones only, with some absent. Here the sample spans 55,000 to 70,000 clones, around 91% being singletons. General study points: The study associated peak circulating GvH clone levels with early post-transplant HvG declines. GvH clones appeared in recipient marrow, some first in ileum or blood.

Comments on this clone: Its antigen is undetermined.

The CDR3 sequence is 14 residues long. V lost 3 bases to trimming and J lost 3 bases, with 8 bases between them. CDR1 KGHSH and CDR2 LQKENI come from the germline V gene. The V call is TRBV18, the J call TRBJ1-4; D not resolved. The sample here was PBMCs, taken 118 days after intestinal transplantation. This TCR came from a human patient who received an intestinal transplant, so some T cells may come from the graft donor. As DNA, the CDR3 is TGTGCCAGCTCACCTCTAGCATCTAATGAAAAACTGTTTTTT. As protein: CASSPLASNEKLFF.